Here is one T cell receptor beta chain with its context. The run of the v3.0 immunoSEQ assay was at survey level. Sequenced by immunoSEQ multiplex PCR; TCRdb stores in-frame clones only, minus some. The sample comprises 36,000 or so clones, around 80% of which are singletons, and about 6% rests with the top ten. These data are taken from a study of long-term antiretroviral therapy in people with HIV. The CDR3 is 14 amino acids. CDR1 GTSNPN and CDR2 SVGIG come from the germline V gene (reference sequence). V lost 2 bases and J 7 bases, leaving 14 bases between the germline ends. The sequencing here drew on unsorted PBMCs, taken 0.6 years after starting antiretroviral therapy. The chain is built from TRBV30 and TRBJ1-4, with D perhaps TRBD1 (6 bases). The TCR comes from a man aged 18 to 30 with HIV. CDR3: CAWSPQRGSEKLFF. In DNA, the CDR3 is TGTGCCTGGAGTCCCCAGAGGGGGAGTGAAAAACTGTTTTTT.